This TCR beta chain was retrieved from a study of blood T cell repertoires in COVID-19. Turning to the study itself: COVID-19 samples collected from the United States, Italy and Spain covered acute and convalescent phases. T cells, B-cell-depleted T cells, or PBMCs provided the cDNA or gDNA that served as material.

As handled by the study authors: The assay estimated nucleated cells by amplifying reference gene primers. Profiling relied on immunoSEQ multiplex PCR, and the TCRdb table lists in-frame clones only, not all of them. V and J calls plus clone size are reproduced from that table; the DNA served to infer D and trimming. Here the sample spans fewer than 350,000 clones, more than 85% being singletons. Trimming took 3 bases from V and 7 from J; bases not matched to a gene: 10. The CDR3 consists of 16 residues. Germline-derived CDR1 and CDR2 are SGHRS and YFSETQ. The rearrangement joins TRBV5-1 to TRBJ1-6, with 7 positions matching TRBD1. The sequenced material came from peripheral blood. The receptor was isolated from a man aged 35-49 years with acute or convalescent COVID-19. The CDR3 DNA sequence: TGCGCCAGCAGCTCGACCGGGACAGTAGGGAATTCACCCCTCCACTTT. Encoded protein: CASSSTGTVGNSPLHF.